This TCR beta chain was captured by sequencing in a study of CD8 T cells in ankylosing spondylitis. Study outcomes and limitations: The study identified a TCR beta motif of eight highly homologous variants that appeared characteristic of ankylosing spondylitis blood.

The V gene end was trimmed by 0 bases and the J gene end by 5 bases; junction bases not matched to a gene: 6. CDR3 length: 15 amino acids. Germline values: CDR1 SGHRS, CDR2 YFSETQ. There are a few counts of this clonotype. Its specificity is unknown. As the method for making TCR beta libraries, quantitative 5'-RACE with molecular barcodes was used. A single record per CDR3 protein comes from TCRdb applying MiXCR to the 5' RACE reads. This table has approximately 550,000 distinct CDR3 sequences, about 13% appearing once. The V call is TRBV5-1, the J call TRBJ1-2; TRBD1 matches at 8 bases. This receptor was obtained from a male donor with ankylosing spondylitis. Sequencing was carried out using blood, either unsorted or a sorted T cell fraction (not recorded which). The CDR3 protein is CASSLGQGAPYGYTF. CDR3 DNA: TGCGCCAGCAGCTTGGGTCAGGGGGCGCCGTATGGCTACACCTTC.